This paragraph covers one TCR beta chain sequence. Relapse after autologous stem cell transplantation occurred in every patient, and brentuximab vedotin exposure varied. V shed 4 bases and J shed 0 bases, with 6 bases lying between them. Per germline, CDR1 ENHRY and CDR2 SYGVKD. The CDR3 is made up of 14 amino acids. TCRdb's copy holds only in-frame clones and misses some; the assay was immunoSEQ multiplex PCR. The data show more than 10,000 clones, roughly 76% seen once. This record belongs to a study of PD-1 blockade in classical Hodgkin lymphoma. The origin of this receptor is a human donor with classical Hodgkin lymphoma. This specimen was peripheral blood mononuclear cells (PBMCs), taken at baseline. This rearrangement joins TRBV10-3 to TRBJ1-4; D gene ambiguous. The CDR3 protein is CAISGAATNEKLFF. CDR3 nucleotide sequence: TGTGCCATCAGTGGTGCCGCAACTAATGAAAAACTGTTTTTT.